The 31 T cell receptor beta chains below were found in one sample sequenced in a study of T cells in localized non-small cell lung cancer. The table came from immunoSEQ multiplex PCR; TCRdb's copy has only in-frame clones and leaves some out. Of some 20,000 clones in the sample, roughly 80% were seen once. This material consisted of peripheral blood, taken before any cancer treatment. The receptors originated from a man aged 35 to 70 with stage I lung adenocarcinoma.

This clone was seen a single time. The chain's CDR3 is CASSPGPSYGYTF. For the CDR3, the DNA is TGTGCCAGCAGTCCCGGACCGAGCTATGGCTACACCTTC. The chain links TRBV6-4 to TRBJ1-2; D ambiguous. CDR3 size: 13 residues. Germline loops: CDR1 MRHNA, CDR2 SNTAGT. Trimming shortened V by 5 bases and J by 4 bases, and 11 bases separated the two germline ends.

CDR3: CASSIDRRGNEQFF. In DNA, the CDR3 is TGTGCCAGTAGTATAGACCGGAGGGGGAATGAGCAGTTCTTC. J is TRBJ2-1 and V is TRBV19, with D possibly being TRBD1 or TRBD2 (6 bases each). Trimming shortened V by 0 bases and J by 7 bases, and 10 bases separated the two germline ends. This CDR3 comprises 14 residues. Germline CDR1 reads LNHDA; CDR2 reads SQIVND (reference sequence).

The chain carries TRBV28 and TRBJ2-7, with 9 bases identical to TRBD1. This CDR3 region has 17 residues. Trimming cost V 1 base and J 3 bases; bases outside gene matches: 10. Germline V gene lookup returns CDR1 MDHEN and CDR2 SYDVKM. For the CDR3, the DNA is TGTGCCAGCAGTTTATACAAACCGGGACAGGGCTTCTACGAGCAGTACTTC. Its protein is CASSLYKPGQGFYEQYF.

J is TRBJ2-5 and V is TRBV7-9; 8 positions agree with TRBD1. Looked up from germline, CDR1 is SEHNR and CDR2 is FQNEAQ (reference sequence). This CDR3 comprises 17 residues. Trimming removed 7 bases from V and 5 bases from J; junction bases left unmatched: 18. The CDR3: CASIQGMAGGARETQYF. The CDR3 DNA reads as TGTGCCAGCATCCAGGGGATGGCAGGGGGCGCGAGGGAGACCCAGTACTTC. The whole variable domain, remainder taken from reference TRBV7-9 and TRBJ2-5, is DTGVSQNPRHKITKRGQNVTFRCDPISEHNRLYWYRQTLGQGPEFLTYFQNEAQLEKSRLLSDRFSAERPKGSFSTLEIQRTEQGDSAMYLCASIQGMAGGARETQYFGPGTRLLVL.

This clone is a singleton in its sample. One junction end does not reproduce the germline sequence, and a read error may be involved. Other DNA sequences in the sample encode the same CDR3. The chain is built from TRBV5-1 and TRBJ1-1; 7 bases fit TRBD1. The CDR3 covers 16 residues. CDR1 SGHRS and CDR2 YFSETQ come from the germline V gene. CDR3 amino acids: CASSPPATGSRTEAFF. In DNA form, the CDR3 reads TGCGCCAGCAGCCCCCCTGCGACAGGGTCGCGCACTGAAGCCTTCTTT.

This sequence joins TRBV5-6 and TRBJ2-5; 7 bases fit TRBD1. Losses at the gene ends were 3 bases for V and 3 bases for J; bases not matched to a gene: 2. Germline-derived CDR1 and CDR2 are SGHDT and YYEEEE. The CDR3 is 13 residues long. CDR3 protein: CASSWGTEETQYF. DNA for the CDR3: TGTGCCAGCAGCTGGGGGACAGAAGAGACCCAGTACTTC.

The chain recombines TRBV15 with TRBJ1-1; D may be TRBD1 (5 bases). Trimming removed 0 bases from V and 6 bases from J, with 14 bases in between. The CDR3 spans 15 residues. Germline-derived CDR1 and CDR2 are LNHNV and YYDKDF (reference sequence). The CDR3 sequence is CATSRETKRGAEAFF. The CDR3 DNA is TGTGCCACCAGCAGAGAAACAAAGAGGGGCGCTGAAGCTTTCTTT. Drawing the rest from reference TRBV15 and TRBJ1-1, the complete variable domain is DAMVIQNPRYQVTQFGKPVTLSCSQTLNHNVMYWYQQKSSQAPKLLFHYYDKDFNNEADTPDNFQSRRPNTSFCFLDIRSPGLGDTAMYLCATSRETKRGAEAFFGQGTRLTVV.

The V gene is TRBV19, the J gene TRBJ1-2; 12 bases agree with TRBD1. The trim removed 3 bases at V and 5 bases at J, leaving 4 bases unmatched. CDR3 length equals 15 residues. CDR1 is LNHDA, CDR2 SQIVND, per germline (reference sequence). CDR3 nucleotide sequence: TGTGCCAGTAGTATTGGGACAGGGGGCATGTATGGCTACACCTTC. The encoded protein is CASSIGTGGMYGYTF.

The chain couples TRBV6-5 to TRBJ2-1; TRBD2 agrees at 10 bases. The CDR3 is 14 residues long. The V gene's germline CDR1 is MNHEY and CDR2 SVGAGI. The V gene end was trimmed by 6 bases and the J gene end by 6 bases; junction bases not matched to a gene: 5. In DNA form, the CDR3 reads TGTGCCAGCAGCCGGACTAGCGGACTCAATGAGCAGTTCTTC. It codes for CASSRTSGLNEQFF.

This clone was seen only once. V is TRBV6-5 and J is TRBJ1-2; D might be TRBD1 (6 bases). Trimming shortened V by 10 bases and J by 8 bases, and 17 bases separated the two germline ends. The germline gives CDR1 MNHEY, CDR2 SVGAGI. The CDR3 consists of 12 residues. The DNA of the CDR3 is TGTGCCACTTTCCGGGGGGCGAAGGGCTACACCTTC. Translation: CATFRGAKGYTF.

This chain uses TRBV19 with TRBJ1-5; D is unclear. Germline values: CDR1 LNHDA, CDR2 SQIVND (reference sequence). V was pared by 3 bases and J by 6 bases, with 12 bases between. This CDR3 is 14 amino acids long. The CDR3 nucleotides are TGTGCCAGTAGTATGAAGCGTGTTGGTCAGCCCCAGCATTTT. It yields the protein CASSMKRVGQPQHF.

Written as DNA, the CDR3 is TGTGCCAGCAGAAGTAACGGACACCAACCTACCTATGAAGCTTTCTTT. Translating gives CASRSNGHQPTYEAFF. This chain uses TRBV27 with TRBJ1-1, with a possible D match to TRBD1 (5 bases). Deletions cut 6 bases from V and 7 bases from J, with 24 bases between. Germline CDR1 reads MNHEY; CDR2 reads SMNVEV (reference sequence). The CDR3 has 16 amino acids.

This clone has only a few counts. The chain uses TRBV6-1 and TRBJ2-5, with D maybe TRBD2 (6 bases). The CDR3 loop spans 13 amino acids. Germline assignment: CDR1 MNHNS and CDR2 SASEGT. Trimming cost V 7 bases and J 3 bases, with 12 bases left between them. Written as DNA, the CDR3 is TGTGCCAGCAAGGTAGCGGCAAAAGAGACCCAGTACTTC. Its translation is CASKVAAKETQYF.

This chain's CDR3 is CASSLYKAGEKLFF. The CDR3 nucleotides are TGTGCCAGCAGCCTCTATAAAGCGGGGGAAAAACTGTTTTTT. The chain employs TRBV7-2 and TRBJ1-4; D unclear. Germline CDR1 SGHTA, CDR2 FQGNSA. This CDR3 spans 14 amino acids. Trimming cost V 5 bases and J 8 bases, with 15 bases left between them. The variable domain in full, with the rest retrieved from reference TRBV7-2 and TRBJ1-4, is GAGVSQSPSNKVTEKGKDVELRCDPISGHTALYWYRQSLGQGLEFLIYFQGNSAPDKSGLPSDRFSAERTGGSVSTLTIQRTQQEDSAVYLCASSLYKAGEKLFFGSGTQLSVL.

The chain couples TRBV7-8 to TRBJ2-7; D remains ambiguous. The germline V gene has CDR1 SGHVS and CDR2 FQNEAQ. The ends were cut back, 2 bases at V and 2 bases at J, with 13 bases in the middle. The CDR3 length is 15 residues. The CDR3 is CASSLKSAAAYEQYF. The CDR3 coding sequence is TGTGCCAGCAGCTTAAAGTCGGCGGCCGCCTACGAGCAGTACTTC.

The genes are TRBV19 and TRBJ2-7; the D call may be TRBD1 or TRBD2 (5 bases each). Germline CDR1 is LNHDA and CDR2 is SQIVND (reference sequence). Trimming left V 5 bases short and J 1 base short, with 15 bases between. The CDR3 sequence is 15 residues long. The CDR3 is CASSLGTELSYEQYF. CDR3 nucleotide sequence: TGTGCCAGTAGTTTGGGGACCGAGCTTTCCTACGAGCAGTACTTC.

The V gene is TRBV5-1, the J gene TRBJ2-7, with 7 nucleotides matching TRBD1. CDR3 size: 13 residues. With V trimmed by 4 bases and J by 5 bases, 6 bases remained unmatched. In germline, CDR1 is SGHRS, CDR2 YFSETQ. This chain's CDR3 is CASSNTGANEQYF. The CDR3 nucleotides read TGCGCCAGCAGCAACACAGGGGCCAACGAGCAGTACTTC. Based on the CDR3 plus reference TRBV5-1 and TRBJ2-7, the full variable domain is KAGVTQTPRYLIKTRGQQVTLSCSPISGHRSVSWYQQTPGQGLQFLFEYFSETQRNKGNFPGRFSGRQFSNSRSEMNVSTLELGDSALYLCASSNTGANEQYFGPGTRLTVT.

The chain employs TRBV6-5 and TRBJ2-7; D gene uncertain. From germline, CDR1 is MNHEY and CDR2 SVGAGI. V was pared by 5 bases and J by 4 bases, with 6 bases between. The CDR3 covers 11 residues. The CDR3 protein is CASSLGYEQYF. Written as DNA, the CDR3 is TGTGCCAGCAGTCTCGGGTACGAGCAGTACTTC.

The chain links TRBV7-9 to TRBJ2-5, with 7 bases that match TRBD1. Looked up from germline, CDR1 is SEHNR and CDR2 is FQNEAQ (reference sequence). The CDR3 has 14 residues. Unmatched junction bases numbered 4, after V lost 5 bases and J lost 1 base. The CDR3 nucleotides are TGTGCCAGCAGCGAGACAGGGCTCCAAGAGACCCAGTACTTC. Encoded protein: CASSETGLQETQYF.

The rearrangement joins TRBV28 to TRBJ2-7; TRBD2 agrees at 7 bases. The CDR3 consists of 15 residues. The germline V gene encodes CDR1 MDHEN and CDR2 SYDVKM. V shed 5 bases, J shed 3 bases, and the junction held 10 bases outside the gene matches. CDR3 nucleotides: TGTGCCAGCAGTCCTGGCAGCGGGGCTGACTACGAGCAGTACTTC. It encodes CASSPGSGADYEQYF.

This clone has only one observation. The chain couples TRBV19 to TRBJ2-1; possible D gene TRBD2, 5 bases. From germline, CDR1 is LNHDA and CDR2 SQIVND (reference sequence). The CDR3 consists of 16 residues. The V end lost 1 base, the J end lost 8 bases, and 18 bases lay between the germline ends. The CDR3 nucleotides read TGTGCCAGTAGTATAGCGAGAGGGTGGGGATACGATGAGCAGTTCTTC. Residues: CASSIARGWGYDEQFF. The full variable domain, with the rest looked up from reference TRBV19 and TRBJ2-1, is DGGITQSPKYLFRKEGQNVTLSCEQNLNHDAMYWYRQDPGQGLRLIYYSQIVNDFQKGDIAEGYSVSREKKESFPLTVTSAQKNPTAFYLCASSIARGWGYDEQFFGPGTRLTVL.

This sequence joins TRBV2 and TRBJ2-2; 8 nucleotides match TRBD2. With V trimmed by 6 bases and J by 0 bases, 9 bases remained unmatched. This CDR3 comprises 17 residues. Germline values: CDR1 SNHLY, CDR2 FYNNEI. This CDR3 reads CASSRDMTSANTGELFF. The CDR3 DNA sequence: TGTGCCAGCAGCCGTGATATGACTAGCGCGAACACCGGGGAGCTGTTTTTT.

V and J are TRBV6-5 and TRBJ1-1; perhaps TRBD1 as D (5 bases). Between the trimmed V and J ends, which lost 0 bases and 1 base, there was a span of 12 bases. Germline CDR1 reads MNHEY; CDR2 reads SVGAGI. CDR3 length: 16 amino acids. CDR3 protein: CASSYSIGDGNTEAFF. The CDR3 DNA reads as TGTGCCAGCAGTTACTCGATCGGGGACGGGAACACTGAAGCTTTCTTT.

V is TRBV6-7 and J is TRBJ2-2, with 7 bases aligning to TRBD1. TRBV6-7 is identified as an open reading frame with a role that is uncertain. After removal of 5 bases from V and 2 bases from J, the junction contained 8 bases not matched to a gene. The CDR3 has 16 amino acids. The chain's CDR3 is CASSPGDRVNTGELFF. CDR3 sequence (DNA): TGTGCCAGCAGTCCGGGTGACAGGGTTAACACCGGGGAGCTGTTTTTT.

V gene TRBV9 combines with J gene TRBJ2-7; perhaps TRBD2 as D (6 bases). There are 12 residues in the CDR3. Trimming left V 4 bases short and J 5 bases short, with 10 bases between. Germline values: CDR1 SGDLS, CDR2 YYNGEE. The CDR3 DNA sequence: TGTGCCAGCAGCCCCGGAGGGGACGAGCAGTACTTC. Translated, it gives CASSPGGDEQYF.

This clone was counted only a few times. CDR3 bases: TGTGCCAACGCCCTGGAATGGGACTATGGCTACACCTTC. It yields the protein CANALEWDYGYTF. The rearrangement uses TRBV10-3 and TRBJ1-2; D unresolved. The CDR3 is made up of 13 amino acids. Trimming pared 10 bases from V and 3 bases from J, leaving 15 bases between. CDR1 is ENHRY, CDR2 SYGVKD, per germline.

This clone appeared once. The chain recombines TRBV27 with TRBJ2-2; perhaps TRBD1 as D (5 bases). Germline CDR1 and CDR2: MNHEY and SMNVEV (reference sequence). The CDR3 has 15 amino acids. V was shortened by 3 bases and J by 6 bases, with 14 bases between the two germline ends. CDR3 amino acids: CASSFSRQSSGELFF. Written as DNA, the CDR3 is TGTGCCAGCAGTTTTTCCCGACAGTCCTCCGGGGAGCTGTTTTTT.

The rearrangement links TRBV7-2 to TRBJ1-4, with 7 bases lining up with TRBD1. Trimming took 0 bases from V and 8 from J; bases not matched to a gene: 9. This CDR3 spans 16 amino acids. Germline values: CDR1 SGHTA, CDR2 FQGNSA. CDR3 bases: TGTGCCAGCAGCTTAGCGTTCGGCAGGGGGAGAGAAAAACTGTTTTTT. Translating it yields CASSLAFGRGREKLFF.

V usage is TRBV10-2 and J usage is TRBJ2-3; the D gene is possibly TRBD2 (5 bases). The CDR3 has 15 residues. Trimming took off 1 base at V and 0 bases at J, with 8 bases between the two ends. In germline, CDR1 is WSHSY, CDR2 SAAADI. The CDR3 DNA is TGCGCCAGCAGTGAGTTCAGGACTAGCACAGATACGCAGTATTTT. This encodes CASSEFRTSTDTQYF.

V is TRBV9 and J is TRBJ1-6, with 7 nucleotides matching TRBD1. Germline assignment: CDR1 SGDLS and CDR2 YYNGEE. Trimming cost V 0 bases and J 3 bases; bases outside gene matches: 3. The CDR3 runs to 16 residues. The CDR3 region is CASSVGTGDYNSPLHF. CDR3 DNA: TGTGCCAGCAGCGTAGGGACAGGTGACTATAATTCACCCCTCCACTTT.

J is TRBJ2-3 and V is TRBV9; 10 nucleotides agree with TRBD2. The CDR3 length is 18 residues. Germline lookup yields CDR1 SGDLS and CDR2 YYNGEE. Germline trimming cut 5 bases from V and 7 bases from J; bases unmatched to any gene: 19. The CDR3 nucleotides read TGTGCCAGCAGTGTTCTAGCGGGAGAATATGGGTCCCTAAATACGCAGTATTTT. Translating it yields CASSVLAGEYGSLNTQYF.